This TCR beta chain comes out of a study of CXCR3-negative and CXCR3-positive naive CD8 T cells. Germline V gene sequence: CDR1 MDHEN, CDR2 SYDVKM. The CDR3 length is 14 residues. Through 5' RACE with UMI labels, the TRB cDNA libraries were prepared. TCRdb reprocessed the 5' RACE reads and reports one entry per CDR3 protein, with no DNA. The table lists about 92,000 distinct CDR3 sequences. Material for sequencing was naive CXCR3- CD8+ T cells from blood. This sample's subset: CD45RO-CCR7+CD27+CD95- naive CD8+ T cells lacking CXCR3 (TNR3-). The source is a human donor in good health. Some clones in this sample may be carry-over from other donors' samples. This chain connects TRBV28 to TRBJ2-1; TCRdb's D call of TRBD2 is untestable without DNA. CDR3 region: CASSFAGGRDEQFF.